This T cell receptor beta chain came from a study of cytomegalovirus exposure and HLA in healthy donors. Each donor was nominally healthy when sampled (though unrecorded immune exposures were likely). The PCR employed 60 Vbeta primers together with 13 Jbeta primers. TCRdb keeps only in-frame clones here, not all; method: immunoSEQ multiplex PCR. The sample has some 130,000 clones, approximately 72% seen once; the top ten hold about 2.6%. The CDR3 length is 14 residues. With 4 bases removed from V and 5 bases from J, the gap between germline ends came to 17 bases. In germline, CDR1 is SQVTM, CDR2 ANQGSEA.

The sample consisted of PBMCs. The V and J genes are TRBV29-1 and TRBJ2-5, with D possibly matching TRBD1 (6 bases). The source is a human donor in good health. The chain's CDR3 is CSVVIWGQGETQYF. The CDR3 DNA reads TGCAGCGTTGTAATCTGGGGGCAGGGCGAGACCCAGTACTTC.